The sequence of this T cell receptor beta chain was determined in a study of blood T cell repertoires in COVID-19. V was shortened by 3 bases and J by 7 bases, with 13 bases between the two germline ends. The germline V gene encodes CDR1 KGHSH and CDR2 LQKENI. This CDR3 has 14 residues. Only in-frame clones appear in the TCRdb table, and some are missing; sequencing was by immunoSEQ multiplex PCR. The top ten clones hold 1% of a sample with 33,000 or so clones, less than 95% of them seen once. The TCR sequence derives from a man between 65 and 85 years old with active or convalescent COVID-19. The sequenced material came from peripheral blood. The rearrangement joins TRBV18 to TRBJ1-5, with D possibly TRBD1 on 5 matching bases. The DNA of the CDR3 is TGTGCCAGCTCACCGCAAGGGGACTGGCAGCCCCAGCATTTT. Its translation is CASSPQGDWQPQHF.